The rows below give T cell receptor beta chains drawn from one sample of a study of shared clonotypes between healthy human individuals. Generated by immunoSEQ multiplex PCR, the TCRdb table keeps only in-frame clones and is missing some. This sample yields about 2.3 million clones, of which less than 95% are seen a single time; about 0.36% belongs to the top ten. The sequenced material came from naive CD4+ T cells from PBMCs. All receptors derive from a man aged 18 to 29 in good health. Some clones in this sample may be carry-over from other donors' samples. CDR3s include the opening cysteine and the closing phenylalanine or tryptophan. Each record gives: CDR3 length, J gene, V gene, CDR3 protein.

13 | TRBJ1-5 | TRBV2 | CASRRTGGQPQHF
14 | TRBJ1-1 | TRBV7-2 | CASSPRPPGTEAFF
14 | TRBJ1-1 | TRBV28 | CATLPAFWNTEAFF
16 | TRBJ1-1 | TRBV7-3 | CASSSRPGTVNTEAFF
13 | TRBJ1-4 | TRBV29-1 | CSVRNRGDEKLFF
11 | TRBJ2-4 | TRBV1 | CTSSHKNIQYF
10 | TRBJ1-2 | TRBV11-2 | CASSGYGYTF
16 | TRBJ2-3 | TRBV6-5 | CASSYFPSGSTDTQYF
15 | TRBJ1-1 | TRBV9 | CASSVEPLGTGVAFF
14 | TRBJ1-1 | TRBV30 | CAWRAPGRNTEAFF
11 | TRBJ2-5 | TRBV6-1 | CASSDFMPQYF
15 | TRBJ1-2 | TRBV28 | CASSSPGTANYGYTF
16 | TRBJ2-2 | TRBV9 | CASSVWAGALAGELFF
13 | TRBJ1-2 | TRBV28 | CASSLGVNYGYTF
13 | TRBJ1-2 | TRBV6-6 | CASRLGQAYGYTF
13 | TRBJ2-3 | TRBV6-5 | CASRSGVPDTQYF
18 | TRBJ2-4 | TRBV18 | CASSPLNLSPGAKNIQYF
14 | TRBJ2-1 | TRBV7-3 | CASSLSGRNNEQFF
16 | TRBJ2-1 | TRBV5-4 | CASSLVLAGGGNEQFF
15 | TRBJ1-2 | TRBV11-2 | CASSLAGTGTYGYTF
17 | TRBJ2-2 | TRBV2 | CASSVGGGTRNTGELFF
18 | TRBJ2-1 | TRBV5-1 | CASSSVPGLAGKNNEQFF
18 | TRBJ1-3 | TRBV18 | CASSPYGTGGLSGNTIYF
14 | TRBJ2-2 | TRBV5-4 | CASSAPTNTGELFF
13 | TRBJ1-5 | TRBV2 | CASSDRGNQPQHF
15 | TRBJ1-5 | TRBV9 | CASSPGTGSHQPQHF
15 | TRBJ1-5 | TRBV27 | CASSKGQHSNQPQHF
14 | NA | TRBV10-3 | CAISQGGGSYEQYF
16 | TRBJ2-5 | TRBV28 | CASRSPGKEERETQYF
15 | TRBJ2-7 | TRBV4-3 | CASSQGMASHYEQYF
12 | TRBJ2-7 | TRBV7-9 | CASERAPYEQYF
15 | TRBJ2-7 | TRBV5-4 | CASSLIGVMDYEQYF
15 | TRBJ2-7 | TRBV9 | CASSVGRGGPYEQYF
11 | TRBJ2-4 | TRBV7-9 | CASSLQNIQYF
12 | TRBJ2-1 | TRBV19 | CASSPGTGEQFF
15 | TRBJ2-1 | TRBV6-6 | CASSYSRRSSTEQFF
16 | TRBJ2-3 | TRBV27 | CASSPLRARPGDTQYF